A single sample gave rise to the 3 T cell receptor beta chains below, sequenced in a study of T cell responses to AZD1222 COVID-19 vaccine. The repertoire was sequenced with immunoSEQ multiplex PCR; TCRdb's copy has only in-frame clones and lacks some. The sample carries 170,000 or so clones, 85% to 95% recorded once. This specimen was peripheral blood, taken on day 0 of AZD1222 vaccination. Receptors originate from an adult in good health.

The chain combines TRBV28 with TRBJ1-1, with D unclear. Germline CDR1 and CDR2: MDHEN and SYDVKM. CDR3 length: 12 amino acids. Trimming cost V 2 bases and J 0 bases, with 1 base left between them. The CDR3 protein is CASSLMNTEAFF. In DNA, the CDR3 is TGTGCCAGCAGTTTAATGAACACTGAAGCTTTCTTT.

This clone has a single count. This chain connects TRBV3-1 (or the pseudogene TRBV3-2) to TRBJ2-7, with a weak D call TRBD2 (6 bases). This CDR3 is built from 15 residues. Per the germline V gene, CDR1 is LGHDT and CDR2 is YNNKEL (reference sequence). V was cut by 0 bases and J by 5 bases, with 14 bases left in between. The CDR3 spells CASSQDTGEWNEQYF. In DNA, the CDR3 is TGTGCCAGCAGCCAAGATACGGGGGAGTGGAACGAGCAGTACTTC.

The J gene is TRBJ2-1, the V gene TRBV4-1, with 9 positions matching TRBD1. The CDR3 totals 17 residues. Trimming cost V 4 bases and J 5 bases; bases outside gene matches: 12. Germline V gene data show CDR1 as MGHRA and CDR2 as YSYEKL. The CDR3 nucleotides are TGCGCCAGCAGCCTTCGTGCGGGGACAGGGAGTAACAATGAGCAGTTCTTC. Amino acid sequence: CASSLRAGTGSNNEQFF.